This is a list of T cell receptor beta chains from one sample in a study of blood T cell repertoires in COVID-19. The protocol was immunoSEQ multiplex PCR, while the TCRdb copy is restricted to in-frame clones and leaves out a portion. Of more than 300,000 clones listed, around 86% are singletons. The sample taken for sequencing was peripheral blood. The receptors were sampled from a woman aged 45-59 years with acute or convalescent COVID-19. The conserved cysteine and the conserved F or W are not part of the CDR3 here. The order of the fields is V gene, CDR3 protein.

TRBV7-6 ASSSYSATNEKLF
TRBV9 ASSVGDRWNTEAF
TRBV9 ASSVGERSTDTQY
TRBV25-1 ASSPGTLPYGYT
TRBV4-2 ASSQPGLGDNEQF
TRBV29-1 SVEDFGAGGYGTQY
TRBV21-1 ASGPGQPFHSNQPQH
TRBV11-2 ASSAGTGPYEQY
TRBV28 ASSLSRGRRYGYT
TRBV6-2/TRBV6-3 ASTPWGLRDNEQF
TRBV28 ASSPRQGGNQPQH
TRBV30 AWNSPGTAYEQY
TRBV5-4 ASSLGLAGRSYEQY
TRBV4-1 ASSQILAGGPGPDTQY
TRBV6-5 ASSYRAGYTDTQY
TRBV28 ASSLQVPEAF
TRBV4-1 ASSQVGAGVESPLH
TRBV4-1 ASRKALAGAYEQY
TRBV28 ASSLDSFNYGYT
TRBV4-2 ASSQAGLAGGRSYNEQF
TRBV19 ASKQSGRATEQF
TRBV7-9 ASSLKRTANYGYT
TRBV4-2 ASSLDRGINQPQH
TRBV6-1 ASSDLNPPQH
TRBV2 ASDITRGETEAF
TRBV7-6 ASSFRKGGAATEAF
TRBV4-3 ASSQGVRDRYNQPQH
TRBV6-5 ASSYAAGGLNYGYT
TRBV29-1 SVTGVWPYEQY
TRBV4-2 ASSQDLRTAYGYT
TRBV18 ASSPAGHTEAF
TRBV4-2 ASSLREGSTDTQY
TRBV5-1 ASSLQLAGGDSTDTQY
TRBV19 ASTNGAGGSYGYT
TRBV27 ASSRQGSDTEAF
TRBV7-2 ASRPRGDFGYEQY
TRBV19 ASSIIQGSTSNQPQH
TRBV9 ASSALAGGDNEQF
TRBV15 ATSKGQGAEAF
TRBV3-1/TRBV3-2 ASSHTGKDYEQY
TRBV9 ASSVAGGPYNEQF
TRBV7-6 ASSPALAGGSYEQY
TRBV2 ASSVWSGENTEAF
TRBV29-1 SAELAGGGTDTQY
TRBV9 ASSVAPGRRNNEQF